This T cell receptor beta chain was sequenced in a study of human T cells and chemical hapten exposure. Time point specified: patch test 1, 2 weeks after DPC sensitization. As to treatment: therapeutic diphenylcyclopropenone sensitization with weekly scalp DPC. TCRdb re-called the RACE reads with MiXCR, one entry per CDR3 protein. This table holds about 49,000 distinct CDR3 sequences, around 9.3% found once. This clonotype was picked up a small number of times. Antigen specificity is unknown. The V segment lost 1 base and the J segment 7 bases; nucleotides outside the gene matches: 7. This CDR3 region has 16 residues. Overall study results and limits: More PT1 expanded TCRs went with higher patch test scores. Controls had significantly fewer large CDR3 similarity clusters than were formed by expanded TCRs.

This chain connects TRBV12-3 or TRBV12-4 to TRBJ2-1; 10 bases align to TRBD2. The sample here was whole blood, taken in connection with sensitization to the hapten diphenylcyclopropenone (DPC). This TCR came from a woman in her forties or fifties with alopecia areata. Some clones in this sample may be carry-over from other donors' samples. The CDR3 nucleotides are TGTGCCAGCAGTTTAGGGAGGGCTAGCGGGAGTAATGAGCAGTTCTTC. It yields the protein CASSLGRASGSNEQFF.